One sample yielded the 13 T cell receptor beta chains listed below, sequenced in a study of shared clonotypes between healthy human individuals. Clones were read by immunoSEQ multiplex PCR, and TCRdb kept only the in-frame ones, dropping some. Of millions of clones in the sample, 85% to 95% were seen once. Sequenced sample: naive CD4+ T cells sorted from blood. Specified subset: CD45RA+ positively selected. The source of these receptors is a man younger than 35 in good health.

The chain uses TRBV6-5 and TRBJ1-4, with 9 bases matching TRBD1. The CDR3 is made up of 14 amino acids. From germline, CDR1 is MNHEY and CDR2 SVGAGI. V shed 6 bases, J shed 6 bases, and the junction held 5 bases outside the gene matches. The CDR3 reads CASSTGTGYEKLFF. In DNA form, the CDR3 reads TGTGCCAGCAGCACCGGGACAGGGTATGAAAAACTGTTTTTT.

For this clone: The same CDR3 can be traced to other DNA sequences in this sample. The V gene is TRBV28, the J gene TRBJ1-4; 11 bases are a match to TRBD1. CDR1 is MDHEN, CDR2 SYDVKM, per germline. CDR3 size: 14 residues. Trimming removed 5 bases from V and 7 bases from J; junction bases left unmatched: 3. CDR3 nucleotide sequence: TGTGCCAGCAGTCCCGGGACAGGGGGTGAAAAACTGTTTTTT. It codes for CASSPGTGGEKLFF.

On this clone: This specimen includes other DNA sequences encoding the same CDR3. This sequence joins TRBV5-1 and TRBJ2-2; D unclear. The CDR3 runs to 14 residues. V was trimmed by 2 bases and J by 1 base, leaving 6 bases between them. Germline V gives CDR1 SGHRS, CDR2 YFSETQ. The CDR3 sequence is CASSLPRNTGELFF. Here the CDR3 DNA reads TGCGCCAGCAGCTTACCAAGGAACACCGGGGAGCTGTTTTTT.

The chain joins TRBV7-2 to TRBJ1-5; no firm D call. The CDR3 covers 14 residues. Trimming pared 5 bases from V and 0 bases from J, leaving 8 bases between. The V gene's germline CDR1 is SGHTA and CDR2 FQGNSA. Here the CDR3 reads CASSTDVSNQPQHF. In nucleotides, the CDR3 is TGTGCCAGCAGCACGGACGTTAGCAATCAGCCCCAGCATTTT.

Note on this clone: The sample contains more than one DNA sequence encoding this CDR3. The V gene is TRBV4-1, the J gene TRBJ1-5; TRBD1 aligns across 8 bases. V lost 0 bases and J lost 3; bases outside the gene matches: 1. Germline V gene lookup returns CDR1 MGHRA and CDR2 YSYEKL. CDR3 length: 15 amino acids. The CDR3 nucleotides are TGCGCCAGCAGCCAAGAGGACAGGGACAATCAGCCCCAGCATTTT. It translates to CASSQEDRDNQPQHF.

This chain joins TRBV2 and TRBJ1-1, with D possibly TRBD1 on 5 matching bases. Trimming shortened V by 7 bases and J by 8 bases, and 17 bases separated the two germline ends. Germline CDR1 is SNHLY and CDR2 is FYNNEI. The CDR3 sequence is 13 residues long. CDR3 sequence (DNA): TGTGCCAGCACAAGTATCCAGGGAGGGGAAGCTTTCTTT. It is translated as CASTSIQGGEAFF. Drawing the rest from reference TRBV2 and TRBJ1-1, the complete variable domain is EPEVTQTPSHQVTQMGQEVILRCVPISNHLYFYWYRQILGQKVEFLVSFYNNEISEKSEIFDDQFSVERPDGSNFTLKIRSTKLEDSAMYFCASTSIQGGEAFFGQGTRLTVV.

This chain links TRBV5-6 with TRBJ1-5; TRBD1 matches at 8 bases. The CDR3 is 19 amino acids. Germline CDR1 SGHDT, CDR2 YYEEEE. The V and J ends lost 2 bases and 1 base, in that order; junction bases with no gene match: 14. Here the CDR3 reads CASSLQQGVKGTSNQPQHF. As DNA, the CDR3 is TGTGCCAGCAGCTTACAACAGGGGGTAAAAGGAACGAGCAATCAGCCCCAGCATTTT.

The chain links TRBV14 to TRBJ1-1, with D possibly being TRBD1 (5 bases). V was trimmed by 5 bases and J by 5 bases, leaving 15 bases between them. Germline V gene data show CDR1 as SGHDN and CDR2 as FVKESK. The CDR3 sequence is 14 residues long. The CDR3 bases are TGTGCCAGCAGCTCCTTTGGGGGAGGGACTGAAGCTTTCTTT. Amino acids: CASSSFGGGTEAFF.

This chain connects TRBV7-9 to TRBJ2-1; 14 bases agree with TRBD2. The germline V gene encodes CDR1 SEHNR and CDR2 FQNEAQ (reference sequence). The CDR3 spans 15 residues. V shed 11 bases, J shed 6 bases, and the junction held 9 bases outside the gene matches. In nucleotides, the CDR3 is TGTGCCCCAGCGACTAGCGGGAGGGTTTTCAATGAGCAGTTCTTC. Amino acids: CAPATSGRVFNEQFF. Drawing the rest from reference TRBV7-9 and TRBJ2-1, the complete variable domain is DTGVSQNPRHKITKRGQNVTFRCDPISEHNRLYWYRQTLGQGPEFLTYFQNEAQLEKSRLLSDRFSAERPKGSFSTLEIQRTEQGDSAMYLCAPATSGRVFNEQFFGPGTRLTVL.

Of note for this clone: Other DNA sequences in this sample translate to the same CDR3. The chain links TRBV6-1 to TRBJ2-5; D is perhaps TRBD2 (6 bases). The CDR3 has 13 amino acids. The V end was cut by 6 bases, the J end by 1 base, with 9 bases between. Germline V gene lookup returns CDR1 MNHNS and CDR2 SASEGT. CDR3 in DNA: TGTGCCAGCAGGGGGGGACCCCAAGAGACCCAGTACTTC. This translates into CASRGGPQETQYF.

The chain combines TRBV19 with TRBJ1-4; 7 bases agree with TRBD1. The CDR3 covers 15 residues. The J segment lost 3 bases and the V segment lost 4 bases, leaving 5 bases of the junction unmatched. In germline, CDR1 is LNHDA, CDR2 SQIVND (reference sequence). CDR3 in amino acids: CASSTQGSSNEKLFF. The CDR3 region has the DNA TGTGCCAGTAGTACACAGGGGAGCTCTAATGAAAAACTGTTTTTT.

The chain is built from TRBV30 and TRBJ2-1, with D possibly TRBD2 on 5 matching bases. The V end lost 0 bases, the J end lost 2 bases, and 17 bases lay between the germline ends. Germline assignment: CDR1 GTSNPN and CDR2 SVGIG (reference sequence). This CDR3 spans 17 amino acids. The chain's CDR3 is CAWSVGKLAVPYNEQFF. The CDR3 DNA sequence: TGTGCCTGGAGTGTAGGGAAGCTAGCCGTTCCCTACAATGAGCAGTTCTTC.

The V and J genes are TRBV27 and TRBJ2-7, with 9 positions matching TRBD2. V lost 7 bases to trimming and J lost 7 bases; unmatched junction nucleotides: 17. Germline V gene data show CDR1 as MNHEY and CDR2 as SMNVEV (reference sequence). This CDR3 spans 16 amino acids. This chain's CDR3 is CASTSLSGGRAGEQYF. CDR3 coding DNA: TGTGCCAGCACTTCCCTCTCTGGCGGGAGGGCCGGTGAGCAGTACTTC.